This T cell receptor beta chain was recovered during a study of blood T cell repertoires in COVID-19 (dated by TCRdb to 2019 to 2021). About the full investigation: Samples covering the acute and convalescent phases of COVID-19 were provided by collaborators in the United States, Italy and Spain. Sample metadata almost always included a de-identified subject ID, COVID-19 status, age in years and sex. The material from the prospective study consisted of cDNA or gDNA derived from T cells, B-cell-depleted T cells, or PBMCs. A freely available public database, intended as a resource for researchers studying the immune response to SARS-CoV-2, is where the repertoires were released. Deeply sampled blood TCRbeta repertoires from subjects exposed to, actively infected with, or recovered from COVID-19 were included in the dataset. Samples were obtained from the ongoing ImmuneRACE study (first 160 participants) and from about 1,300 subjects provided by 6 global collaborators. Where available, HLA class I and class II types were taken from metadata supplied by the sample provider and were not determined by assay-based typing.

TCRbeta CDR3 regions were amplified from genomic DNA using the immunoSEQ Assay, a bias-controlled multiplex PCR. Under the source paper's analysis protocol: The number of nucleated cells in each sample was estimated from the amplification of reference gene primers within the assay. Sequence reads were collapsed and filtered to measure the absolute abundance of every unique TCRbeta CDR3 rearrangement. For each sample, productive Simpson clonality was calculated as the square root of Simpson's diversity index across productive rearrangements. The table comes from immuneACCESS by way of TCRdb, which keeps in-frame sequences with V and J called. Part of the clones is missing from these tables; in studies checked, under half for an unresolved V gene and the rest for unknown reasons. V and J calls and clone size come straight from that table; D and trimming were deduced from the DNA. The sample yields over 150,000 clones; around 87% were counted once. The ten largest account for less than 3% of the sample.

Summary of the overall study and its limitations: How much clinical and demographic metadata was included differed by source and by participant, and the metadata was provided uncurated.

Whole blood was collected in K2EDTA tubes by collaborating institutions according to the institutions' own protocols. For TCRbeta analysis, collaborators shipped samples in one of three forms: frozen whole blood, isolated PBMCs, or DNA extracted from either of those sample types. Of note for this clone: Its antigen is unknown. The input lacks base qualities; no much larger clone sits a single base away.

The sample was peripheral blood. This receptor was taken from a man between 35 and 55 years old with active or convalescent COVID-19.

The DNA sequence is given as TGTGCCAGCAGCTTAATGACATTGAACACTGAAGCTTTCTTT. This yields the protein CASSLMTLNTEAFF. Recombination connected TRBV11-3 to TRBJ1-1, with the D segment identity uncertain. Trimming takes 2 bases from V and 0 bases from J, and the germline ends sit 7 bases apart. The CDR3 runs 14 amino acids, cysteine and phenylalanine included. Here the CDR3 DNA is all that survives: 42 bases in frame from base 1. The germline V gene sets CDR1 to SGHNT and CDR2 to YENEEA. This CDR3, with the reference TRBV11-3 and TRBJ1-1 proteins standing in past its ends, gives the full variable domain EAGVVQSPRYKIIEKKQPVAFWCNPISGHNTLYWYLQNLGQGPELLIRYENEEAVDDSQLPKDRFSAERLKGVDSTLKIQPAELGDSAVYLCASSLMTLNTEAFFGQGTRLTVV.